This note documents a single T cell receptor (beta chain) sequence. Its antigen is still unknown. The record originates from a study of beta chain features in type 1 diabetes. Study findings and constraints: Shorter TCRB CDR3s, moderately but significantly so, marked every one of the four CD4+ subsets in Type 1 diabetes patients.

Investigators reverse transcribed all isolated RNA, so they sequenced expressed TCRB transcripts. The protocol was immunoSEQ multiplex PCR, while the TCRdb copy is restricted to in-frame clones and leaves out a portion. Of about 170,000 clones listed, approximately 7.9% are singletons. This CDR3 spans 11 amino acids. Germline V gene sequence: CDR1 DFQATT, CDR2 SNEGSKA (reference sequence). The V and J ends lost 6 bases and 4 bases respectively, with 10 bases between them. V is TRBV20-1 and J is TRBJ2-7; D unresolved. The sample comprised central memory CD4+ T cells from blood. The receptor's source is a man between 18 and 29 years old with type 1 diabetes. CDR3: CSARHSYEQYF. As DNA, the CDR3 is TGCAGTGCCAGACACTCGTACGAGCAGTACTTC.